The 15 T cell receptor beta chains below come from one sample, sequenced in a study of shared clonotypes between healthy human individuals. CD45RO-negative, CCR7-positively selected cells formed the naive CD8 fraction, excluding terminally differentiated effector memory CD45RA+ cells. Profiling relied on immunoSEQ multiplex PCR, and the TCRdb table lists in-frame clones only, not all of them. The sample has about 2,200,000 clones; 93% are singletons. Input material: naive CD8+ T cells from PBMCs. The source is a man aged 18 to 30 in good health. Some clones in this sample may be carry-over from other donors' samples.

The chain uses TRBV9 and TRBJ2-1; 7 nucleotides agree with TRBD1. With V trimmed by 0 bases and J by 7 bases, 10 bases remained unmatched. This CDR3 is built from 16 residues. The V gene's germline CDR1 is SGDLS and CDR2 YYNGEE. CDR3 protein: CASSVARQGDENEQFF. The CDR3 DNA follows: TGTGCCAGCAGCGTAGCTCGACAGGGAGACGAGAATGAGCAGTTCTTC.

Remarks on this clone: Other DNA sequences from this sample encode an identical CDR3 as well. The CDR3 DNA reads as TGTGCCAGCAGTTACGGAGTCGAGCAGTACTTC. It encodes CASSYGVEQYF. The V call is TRBV6-6, the J call TRBJ2-7; D ambiguous. V was cut by 2 bases and J by 6 bases, with 5 bases left in between. CDR1 is MNHNY and CDR2 is SVGAGI in the germline V gene (reference sequence). This CDR3 has 11 residues.

This sequence joins TRBV7-8 and TRBJ2-7; TRBD1 is a possible D gene (5 bases). The length of the CDR3 is 15 residues. The germline gives CDR1 SGHVS, CDR2 FQNEAQ. The V gene lost 5 bases and the J gene lost 1 base, with 15 bases spanning the gap. The DNA of the CDR3 is TGTGCCAGCAGCGCGAGTGTGGCAGGGTCCTACGAGCAGTACTTC. It specifies CASSASVAGSYEQYF.

The CDR3 spells CASSFGRSDMLQHF. The CDR3 region has the DNA TGTGCCAGCAGCTTCGGGAGGTCGGACATGCTCCAGCATTTT. This chain uses TRBV5-6 with TRBJ1-5, with D possibly being TRBD1 (5 bases). Germline V lookup: CDR1 SGHDT, CDR2 YYEEEE. The CDR3 spans 14 residues. The ends were cut back, 2 bases at V and 12 bases at J, with 18 bases in the middle.

This rearrangement joins TRBV7-8 to TRBJ2-1, with 10 bases fitting TRBD1. V was clipped by 4 bases and J by 4 bases; unmatched bases: 1. Germline V lookup: CDR1 SGHVS, CDR2 FQNEAQ. There are 14 residues in the CDR3. CDR3 sequence: CASSWGQGYNEQFF. The DNA for the CDR3 is TGTGCCAGCAGCTGGGGACAGGGGTACAATGAGCAGTTCTTC.

This rearrangement joins TRBV7-7 to TRBJ2-5; the D call may be TRBD1 or TRBD2 (5 bases each). This CDR3 has 14 amino acids. Germline V gene data show CDR1 as SSHAT and CDR2 as FNYEAQ (reference sequence). V was shortened by 2 bases and J by 4 bases, with 11 bases between the two germline ends. The CDR3 sequence: CASSLSPGTETQYF. DNA for the CDR3: TGTGCCAGCAGCTTATCTCCAGGGACAGAGACCCAGTACTTC.

The chain is built from TRBV7-6 and TRBJ2-1; maybe TRBD1 (5 bases). The germline V and J ends were trimmed by 4 bases and 12 bases, with 16 bases remaining between them. From germline, CDR1 is SGHVS and CDR2 FNYEAQ. This CDR3 has 13 amino acids. The CDR3 is CASSSSGRDWQFF. The CDR3 DNA reads TGTGCCAGCAGCTCTAGTGGCAGGGATTGGCAGTTCTTC. The full variable domain, rest sourced from reference TRBV7-6 and TRBJ2-1, is GAGVSQSPRYKVTKRGQDVALRCDPISGHVSLYWYRQALGQGPEFLTYFNYEAQQDKSGLPNDRFSAERPEGSISTLTIQRTEQRDSAMYRCASSSSGRDWQFFGPGTRLTVL.

This chain links TRBV11-1 with TRBJ2-7; D possibly corresponds to TRBD2 (6 bases). The germline gives CDR1 SGHAT, CDR2 FQDESV (reference sequence). This CDR3 spans 16 amino acids. Trimming left V 4 bases short and J 1 base short, with 17 bases between. CDR3 DNA sequence: TGTGCCAGCAGCTCAGTTGTAGCGGAGGGGTCCTACGAGCAGTACTTC. It is translated as CASSSVVAEGSYEQYF.

The chain links TRBV5-5 to TRBJ1-2; unclear D gene. Trimming removed 0 bases at V and 4 bases at J, with 7 bases between. Germline CDR1 SGHKS, CDR2 YYEKEE (reference sequence). The CDR3 covers 13 residues. The CDR3 nucleotides are TGTGCCAGCAGCTTGGGGGAGGCCTATGGCTACACCTTC. This encodes CASSLGEAYGYTF.

V is TRBV15 and J is TRBJ2-2; D not resolved. CDR1 and CDR2 from the germline V gene are LNHNV and YYDKDF (reference sequence). The V end lost 1 base, the J end lost 4 bases, and 4 bases lay between the germline ends. This CDR3 region has 13 residues. Here the CDR3 reads CATSRAATGELFF. The CDR3 bases are TGTGCCACCAGCAGAGCCGCCACCGGGGAGCTGTTTTTT.

This sequence joins TRBV27 and TRBJ1-3, with TRBD1 as a possible D gene (6 bases). In germline, CDR1 is MNHEY, CDR2 SMNVEV (reference sequence). V shed 5 bases and J shed 4 bases, with 18 bases lying between them. CDR3 length: 16 amino acids. CDR3: CASSPGPGAGGNTIYF. As DNA, the CDR3 is TGTGCCAGCAGTCCCGGTCCAGGGGCGGGAGGAAACACCATATATTTT.

The CDR3 nucleotides are TGTGCCACCAGTCGGGACCACCACGAGCAGTACTTC. It translates to CATSRDHHEQYF. This chain connects TRBV15 to TRBJ2-7; either TRBD1 or TRBD2 may fit D (5 bases each). Trimming pared 6 bases from V and 5 bases from J, leaving 11 bases between. CDR3 length: 12 residues. Germline loops: CDR1 LNHNV, CDR2 YYDKDF (reference sequence).

This clone was seen just once. This rearrangement joins TRBV9 to TRBJ2-2; 14 bases are a match to TRBD2. The V gene end was trimmed by 2 bases and the J gene end by 3 bases; junction bases not matched to a gene: 3. The germline CDR1 and CDR2 sequences are SGDLS and YYNGEE. CDR3 length: 17 amino acids. The CDR3 spells CASSVPGLAGDTGELFF. DNA for the CDR3: TGTGCCAGCAGCGTCCCGGGACTAGCGGGAGACACCGGGGAGCTGTTTTTT.

This clone was observed once. The sample contains more than one DNA sequence encoding this CDR3. DNA for the CDR3: TGTGCCAGCAGCTTAGGGTCCGAGCAGTACTTC. Translation gives CASSLGSEQYF. This rearrangement joins TRBV11-2 to TRBJ2-7, with no clear D. With 1 base removed from V and 6 bases from J, the gap between germline ends came to 4 bases. The germline V gene has CDR1 SGHAT and CDR2 FQNNGV. The CDR3 sequence is 11 residues long.

V and J are TRBV4-1 and TRBJ1-5, with 7 bases fitting TRBD1. The germline V gene has CDR1 MGHRA and CDR2 YSYEKL. This CDR3 has 19 amino acids. The V and J ends lost 1 base and 0 bases, in that order; junction bases with no gene match: 12. CDR3 loop: CASSQVIGTESYSNQPQHF. The CDR3 DNA is TGCGCCAGCAGCCAAGTTATTGGGACAGAAAGTTATAGCAATCAGCCCCAGCATTTT.